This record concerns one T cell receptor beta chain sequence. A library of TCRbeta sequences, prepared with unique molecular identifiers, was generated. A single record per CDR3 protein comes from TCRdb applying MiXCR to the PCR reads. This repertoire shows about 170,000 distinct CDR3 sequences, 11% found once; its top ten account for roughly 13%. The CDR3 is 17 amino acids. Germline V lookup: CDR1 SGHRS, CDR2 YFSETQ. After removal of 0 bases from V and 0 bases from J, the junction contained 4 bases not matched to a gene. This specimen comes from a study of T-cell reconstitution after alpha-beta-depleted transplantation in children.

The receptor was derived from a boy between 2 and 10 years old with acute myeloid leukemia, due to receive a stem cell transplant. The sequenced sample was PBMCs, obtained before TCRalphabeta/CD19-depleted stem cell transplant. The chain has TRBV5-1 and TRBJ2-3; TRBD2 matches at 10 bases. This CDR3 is CASSLGSSGGSTDTQYF. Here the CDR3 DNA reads TGCGCCAGCAGCTTGGGGTCTAGCGGGGGTAGCACAGATACGCAGTATTTT.